This T cell receptor beta chain appears in the sequencing data of a study of T cells in Graves' hyperthyroidism and ophthalmopathy. The TCR beta CDR3 regions underwent amplification using RNA transcripts as the source. First-round RT-PCR with HTBI primers amplified the TCR CDR3 region. From the multiplex PCR reads, TCRdb called clonotypes with MiXCR, one entry per CDR3 protein. The repertoire holds about 360,000 distinct CDR3 sequences, with about 14% as singletons. The CDR3 is made up of 17 amino acids. CDR1 and CDR2 (germline): LNHDA, SQIVND (reference sequence). After removal of 6 bases from V and 8 bases from J, the junction contained 16 bases not matched to a gene.

The TCR originated in a man aged 30 to 39 with Graves' hyperthyroidism that later progressed to Graves' ophthalmopathy. Source material: blood. This chain joins TRBV19 and TRBJ2-1; 10 bases are shared with TRBD2. CDR3 protein: CASSRSPLAGALDEQFF. CDR3 in DNA: TGTGCCAGTAGCAGATCTCCTCTAGCGGGGGCCTTGGATGAGCAGTTCTTC.